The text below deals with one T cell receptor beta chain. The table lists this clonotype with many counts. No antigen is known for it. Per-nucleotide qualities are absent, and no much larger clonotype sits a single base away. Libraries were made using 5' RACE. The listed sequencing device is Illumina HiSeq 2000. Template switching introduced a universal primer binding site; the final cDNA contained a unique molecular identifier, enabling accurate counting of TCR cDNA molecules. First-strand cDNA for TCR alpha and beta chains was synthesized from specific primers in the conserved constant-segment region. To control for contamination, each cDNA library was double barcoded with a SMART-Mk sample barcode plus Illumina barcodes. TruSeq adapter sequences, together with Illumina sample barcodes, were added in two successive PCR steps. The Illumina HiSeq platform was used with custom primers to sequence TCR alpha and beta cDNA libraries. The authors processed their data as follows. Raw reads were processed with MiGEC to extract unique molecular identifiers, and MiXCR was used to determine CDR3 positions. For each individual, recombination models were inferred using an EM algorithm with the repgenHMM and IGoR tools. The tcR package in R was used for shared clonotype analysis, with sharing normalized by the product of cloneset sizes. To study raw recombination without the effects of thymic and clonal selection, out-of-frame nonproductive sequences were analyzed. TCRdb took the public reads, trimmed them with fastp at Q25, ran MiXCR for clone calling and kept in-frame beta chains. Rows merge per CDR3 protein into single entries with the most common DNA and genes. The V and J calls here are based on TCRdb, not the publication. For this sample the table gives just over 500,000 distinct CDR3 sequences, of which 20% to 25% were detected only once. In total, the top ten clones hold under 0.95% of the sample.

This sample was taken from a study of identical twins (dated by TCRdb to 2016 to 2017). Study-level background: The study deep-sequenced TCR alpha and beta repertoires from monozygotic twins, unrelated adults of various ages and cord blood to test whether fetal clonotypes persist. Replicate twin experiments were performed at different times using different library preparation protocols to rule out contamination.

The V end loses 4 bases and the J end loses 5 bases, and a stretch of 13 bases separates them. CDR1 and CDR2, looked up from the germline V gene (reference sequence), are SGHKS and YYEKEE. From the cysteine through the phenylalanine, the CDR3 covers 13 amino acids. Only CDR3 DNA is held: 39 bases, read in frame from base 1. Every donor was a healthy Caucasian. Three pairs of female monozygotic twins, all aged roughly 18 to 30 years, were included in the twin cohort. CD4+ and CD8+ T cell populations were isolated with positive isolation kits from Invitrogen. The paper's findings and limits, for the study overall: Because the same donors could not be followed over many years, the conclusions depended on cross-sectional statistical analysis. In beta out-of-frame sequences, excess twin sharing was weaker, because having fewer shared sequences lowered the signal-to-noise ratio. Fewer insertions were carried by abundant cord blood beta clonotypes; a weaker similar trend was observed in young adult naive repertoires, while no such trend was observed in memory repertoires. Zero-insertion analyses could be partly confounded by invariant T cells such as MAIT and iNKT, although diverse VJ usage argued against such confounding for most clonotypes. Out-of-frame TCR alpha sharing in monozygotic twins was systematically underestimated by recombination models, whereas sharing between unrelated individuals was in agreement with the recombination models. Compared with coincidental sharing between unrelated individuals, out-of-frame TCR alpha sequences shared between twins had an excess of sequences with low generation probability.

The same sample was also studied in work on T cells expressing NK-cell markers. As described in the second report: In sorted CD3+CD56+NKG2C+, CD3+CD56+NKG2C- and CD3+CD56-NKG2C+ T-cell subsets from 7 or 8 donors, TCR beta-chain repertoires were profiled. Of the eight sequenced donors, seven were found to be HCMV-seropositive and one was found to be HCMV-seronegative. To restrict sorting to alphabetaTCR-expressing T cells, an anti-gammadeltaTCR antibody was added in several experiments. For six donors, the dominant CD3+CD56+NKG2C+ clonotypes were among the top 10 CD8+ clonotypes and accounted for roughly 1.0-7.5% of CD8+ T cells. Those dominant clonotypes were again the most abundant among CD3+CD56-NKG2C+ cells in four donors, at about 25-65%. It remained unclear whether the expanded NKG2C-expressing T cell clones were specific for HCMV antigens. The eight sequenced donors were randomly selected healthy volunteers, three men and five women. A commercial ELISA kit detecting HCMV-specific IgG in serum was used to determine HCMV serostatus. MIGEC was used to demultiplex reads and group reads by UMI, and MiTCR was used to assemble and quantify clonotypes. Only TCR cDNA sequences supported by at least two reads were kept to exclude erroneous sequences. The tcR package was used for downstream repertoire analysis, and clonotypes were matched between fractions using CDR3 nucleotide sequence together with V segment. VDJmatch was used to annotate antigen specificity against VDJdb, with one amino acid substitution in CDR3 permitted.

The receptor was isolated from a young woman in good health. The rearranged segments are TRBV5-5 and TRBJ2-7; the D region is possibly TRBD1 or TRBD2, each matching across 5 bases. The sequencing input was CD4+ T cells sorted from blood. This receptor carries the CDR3 CASSLTQGDEQYF. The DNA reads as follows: TGTGCCAGCAGCCTTACCCAGGGAGACGAGCAGTACTTC.